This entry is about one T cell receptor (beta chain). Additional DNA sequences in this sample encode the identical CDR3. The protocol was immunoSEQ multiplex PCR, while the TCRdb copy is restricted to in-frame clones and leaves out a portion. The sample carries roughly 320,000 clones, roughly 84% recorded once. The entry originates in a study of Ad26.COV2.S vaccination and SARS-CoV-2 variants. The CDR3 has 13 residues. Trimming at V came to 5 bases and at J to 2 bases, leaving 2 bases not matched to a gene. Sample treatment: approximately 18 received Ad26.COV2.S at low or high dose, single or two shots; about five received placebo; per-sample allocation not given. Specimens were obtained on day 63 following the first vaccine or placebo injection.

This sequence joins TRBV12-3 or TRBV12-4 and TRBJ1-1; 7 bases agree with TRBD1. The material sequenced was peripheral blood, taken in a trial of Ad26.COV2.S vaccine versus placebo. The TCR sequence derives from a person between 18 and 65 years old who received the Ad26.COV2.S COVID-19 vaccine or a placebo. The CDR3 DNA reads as TGTGCCAGCAGTAGACAGGGTAACACTGAAGCTTTCTTT. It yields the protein CASSRQGNTEAFF.